This TCR beta chain was sequenced in a study of blood T cell repertoires in COVID-19. For the study at large: Sites in the United States, Italy and Spain provided acute and convalescent COVID-19 samples. Sources were T cells, B-cell-depleted T cells, or PBMCs; the material itself was cDNA or gDNA.

The CDR3 loop spans 12 amino acids. Trimming pared 5 bases from V and 9 bases from J, leaving 11 bases between. CDR1 is LNHDA and CDR2 is SQIVND in the germline V gene (reference sequence). In the original analysis: Cell counts per sample came from amplifying reference gene primers. Here immunoSEQ multiplex PCR was the method, and the copy in TCRdb shows in-frame clones only, minus some. V, J and clone size are those of that table, while D and trimming were read from the DNA. The sample contains about 64,000 clones, approximately 82% of which appear only once. The sample consisted of peripheral blood. This sequence originates from a woman aged 55-70 years with acute or convalescent COVID-19. The chain uses TRBV19 and TRBJ2-1, with no clear D. The CDR3 reads CASSAQWPEQFF. The CDR3 coding sequence is TGTGCCAGTAGTGCCCAGTGGCCTGAGCAGTTCTTC.